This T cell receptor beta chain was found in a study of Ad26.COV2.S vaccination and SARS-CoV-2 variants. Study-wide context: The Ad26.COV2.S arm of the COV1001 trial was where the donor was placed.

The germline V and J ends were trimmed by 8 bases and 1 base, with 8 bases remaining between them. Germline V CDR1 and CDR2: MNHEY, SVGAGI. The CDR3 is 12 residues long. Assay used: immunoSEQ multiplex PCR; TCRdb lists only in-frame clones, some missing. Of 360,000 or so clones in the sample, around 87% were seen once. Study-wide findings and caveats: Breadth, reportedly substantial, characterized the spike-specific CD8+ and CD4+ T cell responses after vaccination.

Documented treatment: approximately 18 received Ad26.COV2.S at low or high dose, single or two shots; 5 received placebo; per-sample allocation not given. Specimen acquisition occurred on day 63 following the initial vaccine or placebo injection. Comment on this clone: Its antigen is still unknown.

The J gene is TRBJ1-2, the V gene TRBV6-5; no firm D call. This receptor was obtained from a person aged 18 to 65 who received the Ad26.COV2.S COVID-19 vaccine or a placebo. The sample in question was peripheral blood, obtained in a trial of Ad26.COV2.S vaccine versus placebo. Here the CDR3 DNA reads TGTGCCAGCTCTCCCGTTAACTATGGCTACACCTTC. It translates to CASSPVNYGYTF.